This T cell receptor beta chain comes out of a study of blood T cell repertoires in COVID-19. The method was immunoSEQ multiplex PCR; TCRdb's version includes in-frame clones alone and lacks a portion of them. The sample consists of 130,000 or so clones, 80% to 90% of them appearing once. The CDR3 runs to 16 residues. Germline-derived CDR1 and CDR2 are SQVTM and ANQGSEA. The junction had 8 bases not matched to a gene; V was cut back by 2 bases and J by 2 bases. Sequencing was performed on peripheral blood. The sequence came from a human donor in a cohort sampled during active COVID-19. The chain combines TRBV29-1 with TRBJ2-3, with TRBD2 matching 9 bases. DNA for the CDR3: TGCAGCGTTGAATTTCGTGCGGGGGGGTACACAGATACGCAGTATTTT. This gives the protein CSVEFRAGGYTDTQYF.